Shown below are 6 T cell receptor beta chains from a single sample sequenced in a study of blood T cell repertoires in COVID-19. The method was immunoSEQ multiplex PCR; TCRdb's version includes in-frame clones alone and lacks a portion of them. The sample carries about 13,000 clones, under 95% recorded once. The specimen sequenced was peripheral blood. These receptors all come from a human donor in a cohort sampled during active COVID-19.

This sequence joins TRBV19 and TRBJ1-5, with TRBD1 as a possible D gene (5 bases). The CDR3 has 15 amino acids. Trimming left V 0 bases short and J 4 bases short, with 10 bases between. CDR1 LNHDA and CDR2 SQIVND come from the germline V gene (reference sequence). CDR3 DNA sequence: TGTGCCAGTAGTATAGACAGGGCCGGTAATCAGCCCCAGCATTTT. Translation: CASSIDRAGNQPQHF.

CDR3 bases: TGTGCCAGCAGCTTAGCGGCGCTAGCGGGGAATTATGAGCAGTTCTTC. Translation: CASSLAALAGNYEQFF. The chain combines TRBV7-2 with TRBJ2-1, with TRBD2 identical over 9 bases. Germline lookup yields CDR1 SGHTA and CDR2 FQGNSA. The CDR3 consists of 16 residues. The J segment lost 8 bases and the V segment lost 0 bases, leaving 8 bases of the junction unmatched.

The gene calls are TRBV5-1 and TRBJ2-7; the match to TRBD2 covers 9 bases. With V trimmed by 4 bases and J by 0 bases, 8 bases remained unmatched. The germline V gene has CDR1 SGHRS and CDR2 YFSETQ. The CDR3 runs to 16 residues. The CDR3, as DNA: TGCGCCAGCAGCGGCGGGAGGGCAGGACCCTCCTACGAGCAGTACTTC. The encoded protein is CASSGGRAGPSYEQYF.

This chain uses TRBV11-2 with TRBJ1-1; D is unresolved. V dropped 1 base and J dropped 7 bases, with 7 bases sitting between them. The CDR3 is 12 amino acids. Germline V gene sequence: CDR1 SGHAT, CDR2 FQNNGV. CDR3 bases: TGTGCCAGCAGCTTAGGTCTCCTTGAAGCTTTCTTT. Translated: CASSLGLLEAFF.

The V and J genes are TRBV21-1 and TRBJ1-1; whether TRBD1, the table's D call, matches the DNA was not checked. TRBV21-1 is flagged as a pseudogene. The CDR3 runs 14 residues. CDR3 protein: CASSTNAGGTEAFF. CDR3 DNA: TGTGCCAGCAGCACGAACGCAGGGGGGACTGAAGCTTTCTTT.

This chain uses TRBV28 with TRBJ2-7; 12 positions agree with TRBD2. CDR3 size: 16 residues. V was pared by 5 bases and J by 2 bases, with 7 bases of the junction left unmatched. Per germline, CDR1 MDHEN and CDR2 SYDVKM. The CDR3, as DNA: TGTGCCAGCAGTCCGACCCCTAGCGGGAGGGCCTACGAGCAGTACTTC. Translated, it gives CASSPTPSGRAYEQYF.